This T cell receptor (beta chain) stems from a study of blood T cell repertoires in COVID-19. Study overall: Material from acute and convalescent COVID-19 was sourced from the United States, Italy and Spain. In each case, the material was cDNA or gDNA derived from T cells, B-cell-depleted T cells, or PBMCs.

Per the original methods: For nucleated cells, counts were estimated from reference gene primer amplification. Measured with immunoSEQ multiplex PCR; TCRdb has only the in-frame clones, and not every one. V and J calls and clone size are copied from that table; D and trimming were computed from the DNA. The profile covers tens of thousands of clones, with approximately 85% appearing a single time and roughly 15% taken by the ten largest. The CDR3 loop spans 17 amino acids. V gave up 3 bases and J gave up 3 bases; unmatched junction bases: 11. The germline gives CDR1 SGDLS, CDR2 YYNGEE. The origin of this receptor is a human donor in a cohort sampled during active COVID-19. The rearrangement uses TRBV9 and TRBJ1-2, with 10 nucleotides matching TRBD1. The sample consisted of peripheral blood. Here the CDR3 reads CASSGTGTGDDDYGYTF. The CDR3 DNA reads TGTGCCAGCAGCGGAACCGGGACAGGGGACGATGACTATGGCTACACCTTC. The full variable domain, completed using reference TRBV9 and TRBJ1-2, is DSGVTQTPKHLITATGQRVTLRCSPRSGDLSVYWYQQSLDQGLQFLIQYYNGEERAKGNILERFSAQQFPDLHSELNLSSLELGDSALYFCASSGTGTGDDDYGYTFGSGTRLTVV.